Each of the 21 T cell receptor beta chains below was sequenced from the same sample in a study of blood T cell repertoires in COVID-19. The repertoire was sequenced with immunoSEQ multiplex PCR; TCRdb's copy has only in-frame clones and lacks some. The sample holds roughly 87,000 clones, roughly 89% seen once. Sequenced input: peripheral blood. These receptors all stem from a woman of 80 years or more with active COVID-19.

The chain has TRBV15 and TRBJ1-1, with 10 bases matching TRBD1. This CDR3 has 14 amino acids. V shed 5 bases, J shed 3 bases, and the junction held 3 bases outside the gene matches. Germline loops: CDR1 LNHNV, CDR2 YYDKDF (reference sequence). The CDR3 DNA reads TGTGCCACCAGCCGGACAGGGGGGCACACTGAAGCTTTCTTT. It codes for CATSRTGGHTEAFF.

V gene TRBV7-2 combines with J gene TRBJ2-3, with D possibly being TRBD1 (6 bases). CDR3 length: 14 residues. The ends were cut back, 5 bases at V and 0 bases at J, with 9 bases in the middle. Germline lookup yields CDR1 SGHTA and CDR2 FQGNSA. The CDR3 here is CASSPGHSTDTQYF. The CDR3 DNA sequence: TGTGCCAGCAGCCCGGGACACAGCACAGATACGCAGTATTTT. The full variable domain, its missing parts supplied by reference TRBV7-2 and TRBJ2-3, is GAGVSQSPSNKVTEKGKDVELRCDPISGHTALYWYRQSLGQGLEFLIYFQGNSAPDKSGLPSDRFSAERTGGSVSTLTIQRTQQEDSAVYLCASSPGHSTDTQYFGPGTRLTVL.

The rearrangement joins TRBV20-1 to TRBJ2-1; possible D gene TRBD1, 5 bases. The V gene's germline CDR1 is DFQATT and CDR2 SNEGSKA (reference sequence). V shed 3 bases and J shed 6 bases, with 12 bases lying between them. The CDR3 is made up of 13 amino acids. CDR3 nucleotide sequence: TGCAGTGCTAGTTCTGGGGCCGGCAATGAGCAGTTCTTC. Amino acid sequence: CSASSGAGNEQFF.

The V and J genes are TRBV4-3 and TRBJ2-3; tentative D call: TRBD2 (5 bases). This CDR3 is 14 amino acids long. In germline, CDR1 is LGHNA, CDR2 YSLEER. V was shortened by 5 bases and J by 4 bases, with 13 bases between the two germline ends. DNA of the CDR3: TGCGCCAGCAGCAGTTTCGGACTTGCAGATACGCAGTATTTT. Translation gives CASSSFGLADTQYF.

This clone showed up just once. The CDR3 loop reads CASSYRSSYEQYF. CDR3 in DNA: TGTGCCAGCAGCTACAGGAGCTCCTACGAGCAGTACTTC. The chain uses TRBV5-5 and TRBJ2-7, with D maybe TRBD1 (5 bases). Germline lookup yields CDR1 SGHKS and CDR2 YYEKEE (reference sequence). The CDR3 length is 13 residues. V gave up 3 bases and J gave up 0 bases, with 7 bases separating them.

This chain links TRBV7-2 with TRBJ1-1, with 9 positions matching TRBD1. J was trimmed by 11 bases and V by 4 bases; bases with no gene match: 14. This CDR3 has 15 residues. Germline-derived CDR1 and CDR2 are SGHTA and FQGNSA. The CDR3 DNA follows: TGTGCCAGCAGCTCCCCGGGACAGGGTCTTGTCGGCGCTTTCTTT. Translation gives CASSSPGQGLVGAFF. The full variable domain, its missing parts supplied by reference TRBV7-2 and TRBJ1-1, is GAGVSQSPSNKVTEKGKDVELRCDPISGHTALYWYRQSLGQGLEFLIYFQGNSAPDKSGLPSDRFSAERTGGSVSTLTIQRTQQEDSAVYLCASSSPGQGLVGAFFGQGTRLTVV.

This clone occurred a few times. The rearrangement uses TRBV30 and TRBJ2-7; 7 bases are shared with TRBD2. The CDR3 runs to 14 residues. CDR1 and CDR2 (germline): GTSNPN, SVGIG (reference sequence). V shed 3 bases, J shed 2 bases, and the junction held 7 bases outside the gene matches. Written as DNA, the CDR3 is TGTGCCTGGAGAGCGTCTAGCGGTACCTACGAGCAGTACTTC. Translation: CAWRASSGTYEQYF.

J is TRBJ2-7 and V is TRBV7-2, with TRBD2 identical over 11 bases. The CDR3 has 16 residues. Germline V lookup: CDR1 SGHTA, CDR2 FQGNSA. With V trimmed by 5 bases and J by 4 bases, 10 bases remained unmatched. This chain's CDR3 is CASSLPTSGNMYEQYF. The CDR3 coding sequence is TGTGCCAGCAGCCTCCCGACTAGCGGGAATATGTACGAGCAGTACTTC.

The chain joins TRBV28 to TRBJ2-5; a possible D gene is TRBD2 (5 bases). V was pared by 3 bases and J by 8 bases, with 7 bases between. Germline V gene lookup returns CDR1 MDHEN and CDR2 SYDVKM. The CDR3 length is 11 residues. CDR3 DNA: TGTGCCAGCAGTTTCCCGGGAACCCAGTACTTC. Translation: CASSFPGTQYF.

The J gene is TRBJ2-5, the V gene TRBV9, with 10 bases aligning to TRBD2. Per germline, CDR1 SGDLS and CDR2 YYNGEE. There are 17 residues in the CDR3. Germline trimming cut 3 bases from V and 1 base from J; bases unmatched to any gene: 9. The CDR3 DNA follows: TGTGCCAGCAGCGCCGGGCTAGCGGGAGATTTCCAAGAGACCCAGTACTTC. Its translation is CASSAGLAGDFQETQYF.

The rearrangement joins TRBV28 to TRBJ2-3; the D gene is possibly TRBD1 (6 bases). The germline gives CDR1 MDHEN, CDR2 SYDVKM. V lost 6 bases to trimming and J lost 0 bases, with 13 bases between them. The length of the CDR3 is 15 residues. CDR3 residues: CASRSRGGSTDTQYF. DNA for the CDR3: TGTGCCAGCAGATCCAGGGGCGGCAGCACAGATACGCAGTATTTT. The full variable domain, in which reference TRBV28 and TRBJ2-3 provide the parts outside the CDR3, is DVKVTQSSRYLVKRTGEKVFLECVQDMDHENMFWYRQDPGLGLRLIYFSYDVKMKEKGDIPEGYSVSREKKERFSLILESASTNQTSMYLCASRSRGGSTDTQYFGPGTRLTVL.

CDR3 DNA sequence: TGTGCCAGCAGCCCTAGCGGGATTAACACCGGGGAGCTGTTTTTT. It yields the protein CASSPSGINTGELFF. The chain employs TRBV11-3 and TRBJ2-2; TRBD2 matches 9 bases. The CDR3 covers 15 residues. CDR1 SGHNT and CDR2 YENEEA come from the germline V gene. Trimming at V came to 5 bases and at J to 2 bases, leaving 3 bases not matched to a gene.

V usage is TRBV15 and J usage is TRBJ1-5; 9 nucleotides agree with TRBD1. V trimming: 1 base; J trimming: 4 bases; junction bases outside the gene matches: 8. CDR1 and CDR2 (germline): LNHNV, YYDKDF (reference sequence). CDR3 length: 17 residues. This chain's CDR3 is CATSRGDRVEGNQPQHF. CDR3 coding DNA: TGTGCCACCAGCAGAGGGGACAGGGTGGAGGGAAATCAGCCCCAGCATTTT.

This clone was counted only a few times. The chain links TRBV3-1 (or the pseudogene TRBV3-2) to TRBJ2-3, with 9 bases lining up with TRBD2. The CDR3 totals 14 residues. V was pared by 6 bases and J by 0 bases, with 1 base of the junction left unmatched. The germline CDR1 and CDR2 sequences are LGHDT and YNNKEL (reference sequence). CDR3 nucleotide sequence: TGTGCCAGCAGTCTAGCGGGGAGCACAGATACGCAGTATTTT. Translated, it gives CASSLAGSTDTQYF.

This rearrangement joins TRBV18 to TRBJ2-1; the match to TRBD2 covers 10 bases. Germline assignment: CDR1 KGHSH and CDR2 LQKENI. The CDR3 runs to 15 residues. The V and J ends lost 2 bases and 8 bases, in that order; junction bases with no gene match: 6. CDR3 in amino acids: CASSPGASGSDEQFF. CDR3 bases: TGTGCCAGCTCACCAGGCGCTAGCGGGAGCGATGAGCAGTTCTTC. Drawing the rest from reference TRBV18 and TRBJ2-1, the complete variable domain is NAGVMQNPRHLVRRRGQEARLRCSPMKGHSHVYWYRQLPEEGLKFMVYLQKENIIDESGMPKERFSAEFPKEGPSILRIQQVVRGDSAAYFCASSPGASGSDEQFFGPGTRLTVL.

The chain has TRBV3-1 (or the pseudogene TRBV3-2) and TRBJ1-2, with TRBD1 identical over 8 bases. Unmatched junction bases numbered 18, after V lost 4 bases and J lost 8 bases. This CDR3 comprises 17 residues. Germline values: CDR1 LGHDT, CDR2 YNNKEL (reference sequence). The CDR3 region is CASSPSGTGPVGGGYTF. The CDR3, as DNA: TGTGCCAGCAGCCCTTCCGGGACAGGACCCGTAGGGGGCGGCTACACCTTC.

V usage is TRBV9 and J usage is TRBJ2-1; maybe TRBD2 (6 bases). The CDR3 has 16 amino acids. V lost 3 bases and J 5 bases, leaving 18 bases between the germline ends. Germline CDR1 reads SGDLS; CDR2 reads YYNGEE. The CDR3 spells CASSDQAGRTDNEQFF. CDR3 nucleotides: TGTGCCAGCAGCGATCAAGCGGGCAGAACGGACAATGAGCAGTTCTTC. Filled out from reference TRBV9 and TRBJ2-1, the complete variable domain reads DSGVTQTPKHLITATGQRVTLRCSPRSGDLSVYWYQQSLDQGLQFLIQYYNGEERAKGNILERFSAQQFPDLHSELNLSSLELGDSALYFCASSDQAGRTDNEQFFGPGTRLTVL.

The J gene is TRBJ2-4, the V gene TRBV4-3, with 11 bases that match TRBD2. The CDR3 is made up of 18 amino acids. J was trimmed by 3 bases and V by 2 bases; bases with no gene match: 9. CDR1 is LGHNA, CDR2 YSLEER, per germline. The CDR3 spells CASSQSSTGTSGKNIQYF. For the CDR3, the DNA is TGCGCCAGCAGCCAATCCTCAACCGGGACTAGCGGCAAAAACATTCAGTACTTC.

The chain joins TRBV27 to TRBJ2-7, with D possibly being TRBD2 (5 bases). The CDR3 spans 13 residues. Deletions cut 9 bases from V and 0 bases from J, with 12 bases between. The germline CDR1 and CDR2 sequences are MNHEY and SMNVEV (reference sequence). The CDR3 nucleotides read TGTGCCAGGGATACACTAGGCTCCTACGAGCAGTACTTC. Translation: CARDTLGSYEQYF.

Only one count was recorded for this clone. J is TRBJ2-3 and V is TRBV12-5; 9 positions match TRBD1. The CDR3 runs 14 residues. The V segment lost 3 bases and the J segment 9 bases; nucleotides outside the gene matches: 7. Per germline, CDR1 LGHNT and CDR2 FRNRAP. The CDR3 here is CASGLGTGYGTQYF. CDR3 DNA: TGTGCTAGTGGTTTAGGGACAGGGTACGGGACGCAGTATTTT.

The V and J genes are TRBV5-6 and TRBJ1-4; TRBD1 matches at 8 bases. J was trimmed by 5 bases and V by 2 bases; bases with no gene match: 5. CDR3 length: 15 residues. Looked up from germline, CDR1 is SGHDT and CDR2 is YYEEEE. CDR3 nucleotide sequence: TGTGCCAGCAGCTTTCTACAGGGGGGGAATGAAAAACTGTTTTTT. Its protein product is CASSFLQGGNEKLFF.